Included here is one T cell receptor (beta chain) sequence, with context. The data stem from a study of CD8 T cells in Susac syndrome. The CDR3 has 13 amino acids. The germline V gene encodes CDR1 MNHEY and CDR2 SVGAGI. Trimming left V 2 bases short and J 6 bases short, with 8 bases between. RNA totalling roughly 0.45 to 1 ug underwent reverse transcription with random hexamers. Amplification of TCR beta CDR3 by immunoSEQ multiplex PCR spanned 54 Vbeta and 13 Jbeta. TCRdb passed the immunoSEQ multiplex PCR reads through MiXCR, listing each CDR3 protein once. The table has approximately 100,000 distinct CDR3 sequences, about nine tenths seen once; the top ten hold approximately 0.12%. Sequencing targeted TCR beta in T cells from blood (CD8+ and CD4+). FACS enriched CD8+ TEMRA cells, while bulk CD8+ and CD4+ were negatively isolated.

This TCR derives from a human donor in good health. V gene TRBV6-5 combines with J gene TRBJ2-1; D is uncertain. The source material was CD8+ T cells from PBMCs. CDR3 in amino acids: CASSYISGNEQFF. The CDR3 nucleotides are TGTGCCAGCAGTTACATCTCGGGCAATGAGCAGTTCTTC.